A selection of T cell receptor beta chains follows, all from one sample in a study of neurological immune-mediated disorders. TCRdb itself ran the 5' RACE reads through MiXCR, one entry per CDR3 protein. The table includes approximately 30,000 distinct CDR3 sequences, around 20% detected once. Sequenced material: PBMCs. The receptor set was obtained from a woman aged 55-70 years in good health. CDR3s include the opening cysteine and the closing phenylalanine or tryptophan. D genes are given only for firm matches. Clone size is stated in some rows and not others, as once, few, many or a class when expanded.

J,V,D,size,DNA,CDR3
TRBJ2-1,TRBV6-2/TRBV6-3,TRBD2,many,TGTGCCAGCAGGATAGCGGGGTTCTACAATGAGCAGTTCTTC,CASRIAGFYNEQFF
TRBJ2-1,TRBV7-2,.,once,TGTGCCAGCAGCTTAGTTGCCCACTCCTCCTACAATGAGCAGTTCTTC,CASSLVAHSSYNEQFF
TRBJ1-1,TRBV6-1,.,many,TGTGCCAGCAGTGAAAATGTAGGGATCACTGAAGCTTTCTTT,CASSENVGITEAFF
TRBJ2-3,TRBV27,.,.,TGTGCCAGCAGTTTATCAGCCAGGGCGGGAGATACGCAGTATTTT,CASSLSARAGDTQYF
TRBJ2-7,TRBV25-1,.,many,TGTGCCAGCAACTCTGGCAGGGGATACGAGCAGTACTTC,CASNSGRGYEQYF
TRBJ1-1,TRBV21-1,.,many,TGTGCCAGCAGCAAAAGACGACAACCGAACACTGAAGCTTTCTTT,CASSKRRQPNTEAFF
TRBJ1-2,TRBV7-9,.,many,TGTGCCAGCAGCTGGCACGGACAGATCACCTTC,CASSWHGQITF
TRBJ1-2,TRBV20-1,TRBD1,many,TGCAGTGCGACGGACAGGGGGCCCCTTTCTAACTATGGCTACACCTTC,CSATDRGPLSNYGYTF
TRBJ1-6,TRBV4-1,TRBD1,medium-sized,TGCGCCAGCAGCCGGGGACAGGGAGAAGAATCACCCCTCCACTTT,CASSRGQGEESPLHF
TRBJ1-5,TRBV28,.,many,TGTGCCAGCAGTTTATATACATCCTTTTTCAATCAGCCCCAGCATTTT,CASSLYTSFFNQPQHF
TRBJ2-3,TRBV5-1,TRBD2,few,TGCGCCAGCAAGATTAGACCTAGCGGGAGTGATACGCAGTATTTT,CASKIRPSGSDTQYF
TRBJ2-5,TRBV5-1,TRBD1,.,TGCGCCAGCAGCATAACCGGGACAGGCCAAGAGACCCAGTACTTC,CASSITGTGQETQYF
TRBJ2-3,TRBV28,TRBD2,many,TGTGCCAGCAGACTTCGGACTAGCGTTAGCACAGATACGCAGTATTTT,CASRLRTSVSTDTQYF
TRBJ1-1,TRBV14,.,many,TGTGCCAGCAGCCAAGTACGTCAGGGGTCAACTGAAGCTTTCTTT,CASSQVRQGSTEAFF
TRBJ2-2,TRBV29-1,TRBD2,.,TGCAGCGTTGAGGGTAGTAGCGGGAGTTATAACACCGGGGAGCTGTTTTTT,CSVEGSSGSYNTGELFF